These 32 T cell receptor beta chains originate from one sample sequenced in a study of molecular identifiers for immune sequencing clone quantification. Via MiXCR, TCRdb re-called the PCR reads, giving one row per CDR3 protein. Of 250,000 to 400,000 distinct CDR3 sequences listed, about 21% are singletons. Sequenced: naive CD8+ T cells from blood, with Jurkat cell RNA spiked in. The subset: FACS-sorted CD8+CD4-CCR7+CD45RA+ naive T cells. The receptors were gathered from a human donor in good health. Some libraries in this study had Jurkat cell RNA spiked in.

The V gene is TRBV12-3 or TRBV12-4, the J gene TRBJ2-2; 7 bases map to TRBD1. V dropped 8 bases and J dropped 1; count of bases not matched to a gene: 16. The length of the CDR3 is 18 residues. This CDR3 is CASVPGTETIRNTGELFF. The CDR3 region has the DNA TGTGCCAGCGTACCCGGGACAGAGACCATACGGAACACCGGGGAGCTGTTTTTT.

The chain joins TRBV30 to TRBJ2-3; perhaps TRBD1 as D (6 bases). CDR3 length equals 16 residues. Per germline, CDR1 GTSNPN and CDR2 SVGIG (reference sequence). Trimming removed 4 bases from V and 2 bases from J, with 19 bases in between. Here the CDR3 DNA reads TGTGCCTGGACCAGACCTTGGGGGCAGGTCACAGATACGCAGTATTTT. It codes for CAWTRPWGQVTDTQYF.

The CDR3 reads CASSQVDAGPTNSPLHF. In nucleotides, the CDR3 is TGCGCCAGCAGCCAAGTGGATGCGGGCCCGACTAATTCACCCCTCCACTTT. This chain joins TRBV4-3 and TRBJ1-6; D remains unclear. The CDR3 has 17 amino acids. Germline assignment: CDR1 LGHNA and CDR2 YSLEER. With 1 base removed from V and 6 bases from J, the gap between germline ends came to 16 bases.

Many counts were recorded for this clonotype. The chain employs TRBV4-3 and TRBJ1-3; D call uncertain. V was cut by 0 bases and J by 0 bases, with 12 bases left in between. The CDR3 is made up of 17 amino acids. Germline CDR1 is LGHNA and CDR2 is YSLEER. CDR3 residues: CASSQDDRQSSGNTIYF. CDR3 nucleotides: TGCGCCAGCAGCCAAGATGATCGGCAGAGCTCTGGAAACACCATATATTTT.

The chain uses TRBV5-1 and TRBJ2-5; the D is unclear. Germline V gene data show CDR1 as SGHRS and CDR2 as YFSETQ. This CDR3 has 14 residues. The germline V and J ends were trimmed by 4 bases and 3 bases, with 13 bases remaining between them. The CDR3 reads CASSQSRFEETQYF. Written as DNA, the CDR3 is TGCGCCAGCAGCCAAAGCAGGTTTGAAGAGACCCAGTACTTC.

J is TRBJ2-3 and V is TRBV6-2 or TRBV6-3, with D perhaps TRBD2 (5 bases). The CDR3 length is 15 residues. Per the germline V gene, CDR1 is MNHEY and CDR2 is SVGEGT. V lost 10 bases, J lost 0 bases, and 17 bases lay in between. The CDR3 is CAIEGGESSTDTQYF. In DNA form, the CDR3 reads TGTGCCATCGAGGGCGGCGAATCTAGCACAGATACGCAGTATTTT.

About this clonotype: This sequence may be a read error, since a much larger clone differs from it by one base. CDR3 coding DNA: TGTGCCAGCAGTTTAATGCAGTCTAGCTCCTACGCGCAGTACTTC. It yields the protein CASSLMQSSSYAQYF. The chain has TRBV28 and TRBJ2-7; D might be TRBD2 (5 bases). The CDR3 sequence is 15 residues long. Germline CDR1 reads MDHEN; CDR2 reads SYDVKM. The full variable domain, completed using reference TRBV28 and TRBJ2-7, is DVKVTQSSRYLVKRTGEKVFLECVQDMDHENMFWYRQDPGLGLRLIYFSYDVKMKEKGDIPEGYSVSREKKERFSLILESASTNQTSMYLCASSLMQSSSYAQYFGPGTRLTVT.

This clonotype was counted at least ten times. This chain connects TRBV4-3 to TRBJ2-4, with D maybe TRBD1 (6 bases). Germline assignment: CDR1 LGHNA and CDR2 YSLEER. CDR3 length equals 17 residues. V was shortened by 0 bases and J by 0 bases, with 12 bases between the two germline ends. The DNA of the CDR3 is TGCGCCAGCAGCCAAGACCAGACAGGACCAGCCAAAAACATTCAGTACTTC. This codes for CASSQDQTGPAKNIQYF.

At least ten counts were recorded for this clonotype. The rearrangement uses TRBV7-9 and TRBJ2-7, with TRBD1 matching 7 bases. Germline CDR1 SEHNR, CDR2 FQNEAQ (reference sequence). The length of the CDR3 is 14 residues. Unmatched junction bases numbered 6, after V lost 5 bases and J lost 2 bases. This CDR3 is CASSRDSVTYEQYF. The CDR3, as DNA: TGTGCCAGCAGCCGGGACAGCGTAACCTACGAGCAGTACTTC. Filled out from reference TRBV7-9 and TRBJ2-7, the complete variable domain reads DTGVSQNPRHKITKRGQNVTFRCDPISEHNRLYWYRQTLGQGPEFLTYFQNEAQLEKSRLLSDRFSAERPKGSFSTLEIQRTEQGDSAMYLCASSRDSVTYEQYFGPGTRLTVT.

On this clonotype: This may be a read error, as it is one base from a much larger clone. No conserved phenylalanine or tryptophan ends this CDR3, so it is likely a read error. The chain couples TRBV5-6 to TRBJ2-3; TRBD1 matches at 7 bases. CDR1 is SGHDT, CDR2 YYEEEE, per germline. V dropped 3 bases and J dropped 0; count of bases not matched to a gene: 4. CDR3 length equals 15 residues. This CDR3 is CASSSDRESTDTQYL. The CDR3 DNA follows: TGTGCCAGCAGCTCCGACAGGGAGAGCACAGATACGCAGTATTTG.

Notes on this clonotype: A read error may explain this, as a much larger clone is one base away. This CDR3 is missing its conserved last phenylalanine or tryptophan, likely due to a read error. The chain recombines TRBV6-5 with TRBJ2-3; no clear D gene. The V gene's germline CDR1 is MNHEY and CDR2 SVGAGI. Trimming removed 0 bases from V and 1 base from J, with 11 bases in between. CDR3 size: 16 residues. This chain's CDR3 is CASSYSTVQGTDTQYS. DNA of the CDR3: TGTGCCAGCAGTTACTCGACGGTCCAGGGCACAGATACGCAGTATTCT.

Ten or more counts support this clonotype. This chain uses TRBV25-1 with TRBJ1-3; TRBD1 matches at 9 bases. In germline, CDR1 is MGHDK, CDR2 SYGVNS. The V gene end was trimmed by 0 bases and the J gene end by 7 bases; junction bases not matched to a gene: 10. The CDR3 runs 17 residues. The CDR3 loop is CASSEYRTGETENTIYF. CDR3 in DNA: TGTGCCAGCAGTGAATATAGGACAGGGGAAACCGAGAACACCATATATTTT. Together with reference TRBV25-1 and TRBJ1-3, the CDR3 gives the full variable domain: EADIYQTPRYLVIGTGKKITLECSQTMGHDKMYWYQQDPGMELHLIHYSYGVNSTEKGDLSSESTVSRIRTEHFPLTLESARPSHTSQYLCASSEYRTGETENTIYFGEGSWLTVV.

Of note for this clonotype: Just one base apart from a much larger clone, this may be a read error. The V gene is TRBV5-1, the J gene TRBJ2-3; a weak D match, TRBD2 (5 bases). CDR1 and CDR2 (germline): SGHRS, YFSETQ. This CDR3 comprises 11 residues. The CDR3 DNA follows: TGCGCCAGCAGCTTGGCGGGGTTTCCGTGTTTT. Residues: CASSLAGFPCF.

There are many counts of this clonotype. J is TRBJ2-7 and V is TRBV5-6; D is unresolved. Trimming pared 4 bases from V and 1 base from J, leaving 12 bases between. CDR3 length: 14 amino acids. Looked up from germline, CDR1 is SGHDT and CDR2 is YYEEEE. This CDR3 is CASSPSGLSYEQYF. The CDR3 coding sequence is TGTGCCAGCAGCCCGAGTGGCTTATCCTACGAGCAGTACTTC.

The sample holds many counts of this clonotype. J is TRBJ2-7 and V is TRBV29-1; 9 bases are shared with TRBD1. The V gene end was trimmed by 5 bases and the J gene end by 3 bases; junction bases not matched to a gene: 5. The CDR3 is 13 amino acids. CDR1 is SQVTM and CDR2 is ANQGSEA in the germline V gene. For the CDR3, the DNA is TGCAGCGTTTACACAGGGGGCGGCTACGAGCAGTACTTC. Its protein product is CSVYTGGGYEQYF.

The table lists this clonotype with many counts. The chain's CDR3 is CSARGGTGQETQYF. CDR3 nucleotide sequence: TGCAGTGCTAGGGGCGGGACAGGGCAAGAGACCCAGTACTTC. The rearrangement joins TRBV20-1 to TRBJ2-5; 9 bases agree with TRBD1. The J segment lost 2 bases and the V segment lost 3 bases, leaving 4 bases of the junction unmatched. CDR1 is DFQATT, CDR2 SNEGSKA, per germline (reference sequence). The CDR3 runs 14 residues.

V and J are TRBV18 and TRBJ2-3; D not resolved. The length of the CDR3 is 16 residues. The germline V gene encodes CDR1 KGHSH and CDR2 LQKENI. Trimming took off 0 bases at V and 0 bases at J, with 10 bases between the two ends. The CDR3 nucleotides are TGTGCCAGCTCACCACCGACTGCTGCTAGCACAGATACGCAGTATTTT. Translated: CASSPPTAASTDTQYF.

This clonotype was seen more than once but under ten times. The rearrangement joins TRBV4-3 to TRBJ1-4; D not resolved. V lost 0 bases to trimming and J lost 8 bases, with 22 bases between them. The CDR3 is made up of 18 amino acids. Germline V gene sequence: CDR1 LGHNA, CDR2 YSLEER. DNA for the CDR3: TGCGCCAGCAGCCAAGAAGCGCCCTCCTCGACCCTTAACGAAAAACTGTTTTTT. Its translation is CASSQEAPSSTLNEKLFF.

This chain's CDR3 is CASSFRESHLLAKNIQYF. CDR3 bases: TGTGCCAGCAGCTTCCGGGAGAGCCATCTTTTAGCCAAAAACATTCAGTACTTC. J is TRBJ2-4 and V is TRBV13, with a weak D call TRBD2 (6 bases). The germline V gene has CDR1 PRHDT and CDR2 FYEKMQ (reference sequence). There are 18 residues in the CDR3. V lost 3 bases and J 0 bases, leaving 18 bases between the germline ends. Full variable domain (missing parts from reference TRBV13 and TRBJ2-4): AAGVIQSPRHLIKEKRETATLKCYPIPRHDTVYWYQQGPGQDPQFLISFYEKMQSDKGSIPDRFSAQQFSDYHSELNMSSLELGDSALYFCASSFRESHLLAKNIQYFGAGTRLSVL.

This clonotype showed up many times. The CDR3 loop is CASSQGLGQETQYF. The CDR3 DNA sequence: TGCGCCAGCAGCCAGGGACTGGGCCAAGAGACCCAGTACTTC. The chain couples TRBV4-3 to TRBJ2-5, with D maybe TRBD2 (6 bases). Germline CDR1 is LGHNA and CDR2 is YSLEER. The CDR3 is 14 residues long. Trimming shortened V by 3 bases and J by 1 base, and 9 bases separated the two germline ends.

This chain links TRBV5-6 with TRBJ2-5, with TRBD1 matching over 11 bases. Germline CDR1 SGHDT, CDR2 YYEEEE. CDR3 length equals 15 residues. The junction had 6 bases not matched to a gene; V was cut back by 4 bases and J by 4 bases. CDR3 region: CASSPDRGRRETQYF. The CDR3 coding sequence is TGTGCCAGCAGCCCGGACAGGGGGCGACGAGAGACCCAGTACTTC.

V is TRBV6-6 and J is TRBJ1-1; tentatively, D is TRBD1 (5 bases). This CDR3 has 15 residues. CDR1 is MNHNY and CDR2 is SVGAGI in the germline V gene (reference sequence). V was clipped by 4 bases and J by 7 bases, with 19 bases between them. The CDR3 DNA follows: TGTGCCAGCAGTTCGGGAGTATGGGACGCGGGTGAAGCTTTCTTT. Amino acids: CASSSGVWDAGEAFF.

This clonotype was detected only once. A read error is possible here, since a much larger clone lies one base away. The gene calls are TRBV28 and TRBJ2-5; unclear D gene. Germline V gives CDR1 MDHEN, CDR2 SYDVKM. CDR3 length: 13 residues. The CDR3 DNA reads TGTGCCAGCAGTTTTTCACCGCAAGAGGCCCAGTACTTC. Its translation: CASSFSPQEAQYF.

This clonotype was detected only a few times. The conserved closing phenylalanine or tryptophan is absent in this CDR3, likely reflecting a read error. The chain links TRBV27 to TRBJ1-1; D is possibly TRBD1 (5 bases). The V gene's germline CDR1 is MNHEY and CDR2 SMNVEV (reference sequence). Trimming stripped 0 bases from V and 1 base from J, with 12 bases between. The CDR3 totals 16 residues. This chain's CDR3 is CASSLSGGTSNTEAFL. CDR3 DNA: TGTGCCAGCAGTTTATCTGGAGGGACTTCGAACACTGAAGCTTTCCTT.

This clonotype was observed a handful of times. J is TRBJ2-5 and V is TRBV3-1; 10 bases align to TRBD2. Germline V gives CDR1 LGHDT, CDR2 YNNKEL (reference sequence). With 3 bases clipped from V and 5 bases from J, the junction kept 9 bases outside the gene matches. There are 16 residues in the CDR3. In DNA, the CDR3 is TGTGCCAGCAGCCATCGATTAGCGGGAGGATTTGAGACCCAGTACTTC. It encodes CASSHRLAGGFETQYF.

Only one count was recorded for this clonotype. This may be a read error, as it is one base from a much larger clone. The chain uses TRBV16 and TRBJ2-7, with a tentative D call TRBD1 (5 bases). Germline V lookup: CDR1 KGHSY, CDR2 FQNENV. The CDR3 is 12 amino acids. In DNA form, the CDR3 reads TGTGCCAACAGCCAATCACAGGACGAGCAGTACTTC. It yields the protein CANSQSQDEQYF.

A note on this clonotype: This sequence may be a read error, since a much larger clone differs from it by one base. CDR3 sequence: CASSLLQGAQEAQYF. The CDR3 DNA reads TGTGCCAGCAGCCTATTACAGGGTGCCCAAGAGGCCCAGTACTTC. The V gene is TRBV7-9, the J gene TRBJ2-5, with a possible D match to TRBD1 (6 bases). Per germline, CDR1 SEHNR and CDR2 FQNEAQ (reference sequence). This CDR3 contains 15 residues.

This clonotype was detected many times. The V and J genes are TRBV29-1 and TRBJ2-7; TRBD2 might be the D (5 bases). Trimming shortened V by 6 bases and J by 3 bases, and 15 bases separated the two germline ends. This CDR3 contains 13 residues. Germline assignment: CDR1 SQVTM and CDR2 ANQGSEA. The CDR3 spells CSVGPGFIYEQYF. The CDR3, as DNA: TGCAGCGTGGGCCCGGGGTTTATCTACGAGCAGTACTTC.

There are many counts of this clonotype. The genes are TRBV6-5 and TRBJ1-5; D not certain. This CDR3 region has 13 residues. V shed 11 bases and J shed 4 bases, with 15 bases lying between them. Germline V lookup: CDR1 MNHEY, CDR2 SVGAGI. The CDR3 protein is CASKQSRNQPQHF. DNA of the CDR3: TGTGCCTCTAAGCAGTCCAGAAATCAGCCCCAGCATTTT.

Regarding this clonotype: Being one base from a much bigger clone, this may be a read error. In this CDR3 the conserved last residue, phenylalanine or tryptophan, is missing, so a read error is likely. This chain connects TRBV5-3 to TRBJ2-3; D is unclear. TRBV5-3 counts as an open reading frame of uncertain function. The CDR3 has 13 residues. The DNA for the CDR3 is TGTGCCAGCAGCTTGAACTCATTGGATACGCAGTATCTT. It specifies CASSLNSLDTQYL.

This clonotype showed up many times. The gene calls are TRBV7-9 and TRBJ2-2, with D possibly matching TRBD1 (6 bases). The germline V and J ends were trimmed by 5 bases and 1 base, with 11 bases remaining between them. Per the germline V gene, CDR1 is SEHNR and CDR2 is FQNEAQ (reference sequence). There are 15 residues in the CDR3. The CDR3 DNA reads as TGTGCCAGCAGCCCAGAGGGACAGAACACCGGGGAGCTGTTTTTT. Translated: CASSPEGQNTGELFF.

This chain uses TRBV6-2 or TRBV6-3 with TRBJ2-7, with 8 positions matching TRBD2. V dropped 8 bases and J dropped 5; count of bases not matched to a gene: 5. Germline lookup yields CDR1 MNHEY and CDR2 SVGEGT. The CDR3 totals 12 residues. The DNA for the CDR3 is TGTGCCAGCCCGGGGGGGACCCACGAGCAGTACTTC. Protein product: CASPGGTHEQYF.